Reported below is one T cell receptor (beta chain). Tagging with unique molecular identifiers was applied to individual cDNA molecules. TCRdb reprocessed the 5' RACE reads via MiXCR and lists one record per CDR3 protein. The sample lists tens of thousands of distinct CDR3 sequences, roughly 7.1% occurring once. This sample is part of a study of early T cells in non-severe SARS-CoV-2 infection. Study information: Bulk RNA isolated from unsorted whole blood underwent sequencing; chains were not paired.

The CDR3 is 13 residues long. The germline V gene encodes CDR1 SGHAT and CDR2 FQNNGV. V was shortened by 3 bases and J by 2 bases, with 5 bases between the two germline ends. This sequence joins TRBV11-2 and TRBJ2-4; no clear D. This clonotype was obtained from an adult who was a healthcare worker with PCR-confirmed SARS-CoV-2 infection or an uninfected control (not recorded which). This specimen consisted of whole blood, obtained at baseline. The CDR3 bases are TGTGCCAGCAGCTTTCAGACCAAAAACATTCAGTACTTC. Its protein product is CASSFQTKNIQYF.